These T cell receptor beta chains were read from a single sample in a study of blood T cell repertoires in COVID-19. Here immunoSEQ multiplex PCR was the method, and the copy in TCRdb shows in-frame clones only, minus some. The table has roughly 230,000 clones, roughly 88% seen once. Sequencing was performed on peripheral blood. The receptors derive from a human donor in a cohort sampled during active COVID-19. Both conserved end residues are part of each CDR3. The order of the fields is J gene, V gene, D gene, clone size, CDR3 DNA, CDR3 protein. D genes are given only for firm matches. Expanded clones get a size class; other rows say once, few or many, or leave the size out.

J: TRBJ2-3; V: TRBV4-3; D: TRBD2; size: -; DNA: TGCGCCAGCAGCCTTAAGCGGGAGGCGGCAGATACGCAGTATTTT; CDR3: CASSLKREAADTQYF
J: TRBJ1-2; V: TRBV5-1; D: -; size: once; DNA: TGCGCCAGCAGCTTGGGAGGGCCGGAAGGCTACACCTTC; CDR3: CASSLGGPEGYTF
J: TRBJ2-7; V: TRBV7-8; D: -; size: -; DNA: TGTGCCAGCAGCTTAGTTCCGGTGAGTGGGAGCTCCTACGAGCAGTACTTC; CDR3: CASSLVPVSGSSYEQYF
J: TRBJ2-6; V: TRBV5-1; D: -; size: few; DNA: TGCGCCAGCAGCTTGGGAGGGGGATCTGGGGCCAACGTCCTGACTTTC; CDR3: CASSLGGGSGANVLTF
J: TRBJ2-1; V: TRBV6-4; D: -; size: -; DNA: TGTGCCAGCAGTGTTAGAGAAGGCGGCAATGAGCAGTTCTTC; CDR3: CASSVREGGNEQFF
J: TRBJ1-4; V: TRBV11-2; D: -; size: -; DNA: TGTGCCAGCAGCAACAATCGTTGGGAAGGGGCGGAAAAACTGTTTTTT; CDR3: CASSNNRWEGAEKLFF
J: TRBJ1-2; V: TRBV28; D: TRBD1; size: few; DNA: TGTGCCAGCAGGGCAGGGGGCTTCTATGGCTACACCTTC; CDR3: CASRAGGFYGYTF
J: TRBJ1-1; V: TRBV5-1; D: -; size: -; DNA: TGCGCCAGCAGCTTTGGAGGGATAGGAGCGAACACTGAAGCTTTCTTT; CDR3: CASSFGGIGANTEAFF
J: TRBJ1-2; V: TRBV18; D: -; size: -; DNA: TGTGCCAGCTCACCGGAGGGGCCCTATGGCTACACCTTC; CDR3: CASSPEGPYGYTF
J: TRBJ2-6; V: TRBV6-5; D: -; size: once; DNA: TGTGCCAGCAGTTTAAGGCAGGGGTCCGGGGCCAACGTCCTGACTTTC; CDR3: CASSLRQGSGANVLTF
J: TRBJ1-5; V: TRBV27; D: -; size: -; DNA: TGTGCCAGCAGTTTAGCCTCTCAGGGGTCCCAGCATTTT; CDR3: CASSLASQGSQHF
J: TRBJ2-7; V: TRBV3-1/TRBV3-2; D: -; size: -; DNA: TGTGCCAGCAGCCCAAGAAGACAGCATACCTACGAGCAGTACTTC; CDR3: CASSPRRQHTYEQYF
J: TRBJ1-4; V: TRBV19; D: -; size: -; DNA: TGTGCCAGTATTTCCCCAGGACAGCCTAATGAAAAACTGTTTTTT; CDR3: CASISPGQPNEKLFF
J: TRBJ2-6; V: TRBV6-5; D: -; size: -; DNA: TGTGCCAGCAGTTACTCGGCTTTGGGGGCCAACGTCCTGACTTTC; CDR3: CASSYSALGANVLTF
J: TRBJ2-7; V: TRBV19; D: TRBD1; size: once; DNA: TGTGCCAGTAGTGTAGGGACAGGGTCCTACGAGCAGTACTTC; CDR3: CASSVGTGSYEQYF
J: TRBJ1-3; V: TRBV5-6; D: -; size: -; DNA: TGTGCCAGCAGCTTGCGGGCAGGGCCGGGTGGAAACACCATATATTTT; CDR3: CASSLRAGPGGNTIYF
J: TRBJ2-7; V: TRBV5-4; D: TRBD1; size: -; DNA: TGTGCCACCACGAGCGGGACAGGGGCCTACGAGCAGTACTTC; CDR3: CATTSGTGAYEQYF
J: TRBJ1-1; V: TRBV19; D: -; size: -; DNA: TGTGCCAGTAGTCCCCGACTGAGTATGAACACTGAAGCTTTCTTT; CDR3: CASSPRLSMNTEAFF
J: TRBJ2-7; V: TRBV6-5; D: TRBD1; size: -; DNA: TGTGCCAGCAGTATAACAGGGGACCCACGTCAGCAGTACTTC; CDR3: CASSITGDPRQQYF
J: TRBJ2-7; V: TRBV6-5; D: -; size: once; DNA: TGTGCCAGCAGTCCGGGACACAAGGGTTTCGAGCAGTACTTC; CDR3: CASSPGHKGFEQYF
J: TRBJ1-2; V: TRBV11-1; D: -; size: -; DNA: TGTGCCAGCAGCCCCGGCGGGGGGACGTATGGCTACACCTTC; CDR3: CASSPGGGTYGYTF
J: TRBJ1-1; V: TRBV9; D: TRBD1; size: once; DNA: TGTGCCAGCAGCGTAGACCTCTTGGGACAGGGAGATACTGAAGCTTTCTTT; CDR3: CASSVDLLGQGDTEAFF
J: TRBJ1-1; V: TRBV18; D: -; size: -; DNA: TGTGCCAGCTCACAGGTTTCGGTGGGGCGAGTCACTGAAGCTTTCTTT; CDR3: CASSQVSVGRVTEAFF
J: TRBJ2-7; V: TRBV6-5; D: -; size: -; DNA: TGTGCCAGCAGGGGACTTTTTGGAAGCTACGAGCAGTACTTC; CDR3: CASRGLFGSYEQYF
J: TRBJ1-4; V: TRBV30; D: TRBD1; size: -; DNA: TGTGCCTGGAATAAAGGGGGCGTATCTGAAAAACTGTTTTTT; CDR3: CAWNKGGVSEKLFF
J: TRBJ1-1; V: TRBV19; D: -; size: few; DNA: TGTGCCAGTAGTCCCAGTGGTTACACTGAAGCTTTCTTT; CDR3: CASSPSGYTEAFF
J: TRBJ2-7; V: TRBV6-1; D: -; size: -; DNA: TGTGCCAGCAGTGAATGGGCCAGGGACTACGAGCAGTACTTC; CDR3: CASSEWARDYEQYF
J: TRBJ2-5; V: TRBV7-2; D: -; size: -; DNA: TGTGCCAGCAGCCCTAGCCGGGACACGGAGACCCAGTACTTC; CDR3: CASSPSRDTETQYF
J: TRBJ1-1; V: TRBV5-3; D: -; size: -; DNA: TGTGCCAGAAGCTTGTGGGGACACTACGATTTCTTT; CDR3: CARSLWGHYDFF
J: TRBJ1-2; V: TRBV7-2; D: -; size: -; DNA: TGTGCCAGCAGCGAGGGTAGAAGTTCTGGCTACACCTTC; CDR3: CASSEGRSSGYTF
J: TRBJ1-2; V: TRBV24-1; D: -; size: -; DNA: TGTGCCACCAGGGGCCCTAACTATGGCTACACCTTC; CDR3: CATRGPNYGYTF
J: TRBJ1-4; V: TRBV6-2/TRBV6-3; D: -; size: -; DNA: TGTGCCAGCAGTTACTCCGTGCAATCAGGGAGGCCTAATGAAAAACTGTTTTTT; CDR3: CASSYSVQSGRPNEKLFF
J: TRBJ1-2; V: TRBV7-9; D: -; size: -; DNA: TGTGCCAGCCTCGATGGGGAGGGAGCGCACGGCTACACCTTC; CDR3: CASLDGEGAHGYTF
J: TRBJ2-5; V: TRBV6-2/TRBV6-3; D: TRBD2; size: -; DNA: TGTGCCAGCAGTTACACCCTACTAGCGGGAGTGGAGACCCAGTACTTC; CDR3: CASSYTLLAGVETQYF
J: TRBJ1-5; V: TRBV19; D: TRBD1; size: -; DNA: TGTGCCACAGGGGGTCAGCCCCAGCATTTT; CDR3: CATGGQPQHF
J: TRBJ1-2; V: TRBV27; D: TRBD1; size: -; DNA: TGTGCCAGCAGTCTTGGGACAGGGCTTTCTGGCTACACCTTC; CDR3: CASSLGTGLSGYTF
J: TRBJ2-7; V: TRBV5-1; D: -; size: -; DNA: TGCGCCAGCAGCTTGGCGGGTAGCTCCTACGAGCAGTACTTC; CDR3: CASSLAGSSYEQYF
J: TRBJ1-3; V: TRBV6-2/TRBV6-3; D: -; size: -; DNA: TGTGCCAGCAGTTACGGACAGTTCGGAAACACCATATATTTT; CDR3: CASSYGQFGNTIYF